A single sample gave rise to the 26 T cell receptor beta chains below, sequenced in a study of radiotherapy plus CTLA-4 blockade in lung cancer. Sequencing was performed with immunoSEQ multiplex PCR; in TCRdb, only in-frame clones are kept and a portion is missing. The sample consists of around 80,000 clones, around 86% of them appearing once. Sequencing was performed on peripheral blood, taken from a patient treated with radiotherapy plus ipilimumab. The receptor set was obtained from a human donor with non-small cell lung cancer who had stable disease on radiotherapy plus ipilimumab.

This sequence joins TRBV5-3 and TRBJ1-3; TRBD1 might be the D (5 bases). TRBV5-3 is an open reading frame, and its role is uncertain. The CDR3 sequence is 18 residues long. Trimming shortened V by 1 base and J by 3 bases, and 20 bases separated the two germline ends. CDR3 loop: CARSLSSDTQEFGNTIYF. The CDR3 DNA is TGTGCCAGAAGCTTGTCCTCGGACACTCAGGAGTTTGGAAACACCATATATTTT.

The chain is built from TRBV2 and TRBJ2-3; D gene uncertain. Germline V gives CDR1 SNHLY, CDR2 FYNNEI. CDR3 length equals 14 residues. V dropped 2 bases and J dropped 2 bases, with 8 bases sitting between them. The CDR3 loop reads CASSETPFTDTQYF. In DNA, the CDR3 is TGTGCCAGCAGTGAAACGCCATTCACAGATACGCAGTATTTT.

The chain links TRBV11-1 to TRBJ1-2; 8 positions agree with TRBD1. CDR1 is SGHAT, CDR2 FQDESV, per germline (reference sequence). V gave up 5 bases and J gave up 5 bases; unmatched junction bases: 10. The CDR3 runs 15 residues. The CDR3 reads CASSPWTTGEYGYTF. The DNA of the CDR3 is TGTGCCAGCAGCCCCTGGACGACAGGGGAATATGGCTACACCTTC.

The chain employs TRBV19 and TRBJ1-2, with 7 bases that match TRBD1. There are 14 residues in the CDR3. From germline, CDR1 is LNHDA and CDR2 SQIVND (reference sequence). Trimming cost V 4 bases and J 2 bases; bases outside gene matches: 4. CDR3 protein: CASSTQGPNYGYTF. CDR3 nucleotides: TGTGCCAGTAGTACACAGGGGCCAAACTATGGCTACACCTTC.

The chain employs TRBV28 and TRBJ1-6; 10 bases fit TRBD1. This CDR3 has 15 amino acids. J was trimmed by 7 bases and V by 2 bases; bases with no gene match: 2. Germline CDR1 reads MDHEN; CDR2 reads SYDVKM. DNA for the CDR3: TGTGCCAGCAGTTTAAAGGGACAGGGGAATTCACCCCTCCACTTT. Translated, it gives CASSLKGQGNSPLHF.

This clone has just one count. The CDR3 DNA is TGTGCCAGCAGCCGGACTATCCCGAGCTCCTACAATGAGCAGTTCTTC. This codes for CASSRTIPSSYNEQFF. The J gene is TRBJ2-1, the V gene TRBV2; D is perhaps TRBD2 (6 bases). CDR1 is SNHLY, CDR2 FYNNEI, per germline. This CDR3 is 16 amino acids long. V shed 6 bases and J shed 0 bases, with 15 bases lying between them.

The V call is TRBV28, the J call TRBJ1-2; D is possibly TRBD1 (6 bases). This CDR3 is 13 amino acids long. CDR1 is MDHEN, CDR2 SYDVKM, per germline. The V end was cut by 7 bases, the J end by 6 bases, with 15 bases between. This CDR3 is CASTYHRENGYTF. CDR3 bases: TGTGCCAGCACCTACCACAGGGAAAATGGCTACACCTTC.

The V gene is TRBV9, the J gene TRBJ1-1; TRBD1 is a possible D gene (6 bases). The ends were cut back, 0 bases at V and 6 bases at J, with 12 bases in the middle. The CDR3 runs 14 residues. The germline CDR1 and CDR2 sequences are SGDLS and YYNGEE. DNA of the CDR3: TGTGCCAGCAGCGTAGGATGGGGGCCTGCTGAAGCTTTCTTT. It encodes CASSVGWGPAEAFF.

V is TRBV27 and J is TRBJ2-2; TRBD2 matches 9 bases. Germline V gene sequence: CDR1 MNHEY, CDR2 SMNVEV (reference sequence). The J segment lost 2 bases and the V segment lost 4 bases, leaving 5 bases of the junction unmatched. This CDR3 has 16 residues. The CDR3, as DNA: TGTGCCAGCAGTTCTAGCGGGGACGTTAACACCGGGGAGCTGTTTTTT. Protein: CASSSSGDVNTGELFF.

This sequence joins TRBV5-1 and TRBJ2-5; TRBD2 is a possible D gene (6 bases). The V and J ends lost 4 bases and 2 bases respectively, with 15 bases between them. Per germline, CDR1 SGHRS and CDR2 YFSETQ. The CDR3 runs to 15 residues. The CDR3 sequence is CASSPRLAEQETQYF. The CDR3 DNA is TGCGCCAGCAGCCCCCGCTTAGCGGAGCAAGAGACCCAGTACTTC. The full variable domain, in which reference TRBV5-1 and TRBJ2-5 provide the parts outside the CDR3, is KAGVTQTPRYLIKTRGQQVTLSCSPISGHRSVSWYQQTPGQGLQFLFEYFSETQRNKGNFPGRFSGRQFSNSRSEMNVSTLELGDSALYLCASSPRLAEQETQYFGPGTRLLVL.

This chain uses TRBV9 with TRBJ2-2; D is possibly TRBD2 (6 bases). Trimming removed 7 bases from V and 6 bases from J, with 16 bases in between. The germline gives CDR1 SGDLS, CDR2 YYNGEE. There are 14 residues in the CDR3. As DNA, the CDR3 is TGTGCCAGCTCGGAGCGGGTTTGGGCCGGGGAGCTGTTTTTT. This sequence encodes CASSERVWAGELFF.

This clone was picked up one time. The rearrangement joins TRBV28 to TRBJ2-6; 7 bases are shared with TRBD1. The CDR3 covers 17 residues. J gave up 0 bases and V 6 bases, and 8 bases lay outside the gene matches. Germline V gene sequence: CDR1 MDHEN, CDR2 SYDVKM. For the CDR3, the DNA is TGTGCCAGCAGAGAAGACAGGGAGTACTCTGGGGCCAACGTCCTGACTTTC. Its translation: CASREDREYSGANVLTF. The full variable domain, with the rest looked up from reference TRBV28 and TRBJ2-6, is DVKVTQSSRYLVKRTGEKVFLECVQDMDHENMFWYRQDPGLGLRLIYFSYDVKMKEKGDIPEGYSVSREKKERFSLILESASTNQTSMYLCASREDREYSGANVLTFGAGSRLTVL.

The V and J genes are TRBV5-4 and TRBJ2-7; 12 bases agree with TRBD1. V lost 3 bases and J lost 6; bases outside the gene matches: 7. CDR1 is SGHNT and CDR2 is YYREEE in the germline V gene (reference sequence). The length of the CDR3 is 15 residues. CDR3 coding DNA: TGTGCCAGCAGCTCCCGGGACAGGGGGCATCTCGAGCAGTACTTC. Its protein is CASSSRDRGHLEQYF.

V is TRBV11-3 and J is TRBJ2-5; tentative D call: TRBD2 (7 bases). Trimming pared 5 bases from V and 1 base from J, leaving 23 bases between. CDR3 length equals 18 residues. Germline assignment: CDR1 SGHNT and CDR2 YENEEA. The CDR3 DNA sequence: TGTGCCAGCAGCCCGGGATGGCGGGGGCAGGGTCTCCAAGAGACCCAGTACTTC. The encoded protein is CASSPGWRGQGLQETQYF. Looking up the rest from reference TRBV11-3 and TRBJ2-5 gives the full variable domain: EAGVVQSPRYKIIEKKQPVAFWCNPISGHNTLYWYLQNLGQGPELLIRYENEEAVDDSQLPKDRFSAERLKGVDSTLKIQPAELGDSAVYLCASSPGWRGQGLQETQYFGPGTRLLVL.

The table lists this clone with a few counts. J is TRBJ1-6 and V is TRBV15; D is ambiguous. Germline V gene lookup returns CDR1 LNHNV and CDR2 YYDKDF (reference sequence). V lost 5 bases and J 8 bases, leaving 10 bases between the germline ends. The CDR3 contains 13 residues. The CDR3 nucleotides read TGTGCCACCAGCCCGGCGGGAGATTCACCCCTCCACTTT. It codes for CATSPAGDSPLHF.

The V and J genes are TRBV19 and TRBJ1-5, with 8 bases identical to TRBD1. Trimming at V came to 5 bases and at J to 11 bases, leaving 8 bases not matched to a gene. CDR1 and CDR2 (germline): LNHDA, SQIVND (reference sequence). The CDR3 length is 13 residues. CDR3 protein: CASSPEDRATQHF. As DNA, the CDR3 is TGTGCCAGTAGTCCTGAGGACAGGGCAACCCAGCATTTT. The whole variable domain, remainder taken from reference TRBV19 and TRBJ1-5, is DGGITQSPKYLFRKEGQNVTLSCEQNLNHDAMYWYRQDPGQGLRLIYYSQIVNDFQKGDIAEGYSVSREKKESFPLTVTSAQKNPTAFYLCASSPEDRATQHFGDGTRLSIL.

The chain is built from TRBV5-1 and TRBJ2-7, with D hard to call. There are 12 residues in the CDR3. V shed 4 bases and J shed 5 bases, with 10 bases lying between them. Germline V gene data show CDR1 as SGHRS and CDR2 as YFSETQ. The CDR3 sequence is CASSASGHEQYF. CDR3 sequence (DNA): TGCGCCAGCAGCGCCTCAGGCCACGAGCAGTACTTC.

This clone was counted a single time. The chain couples TRBV5-1 to TRBJ1-5; 9 positions match TRBD1. CDR3 size: 15 residues. Per germline, CDR1 SGHRS and CDR2 YFSETQ. J lost 4 bases, V lost 3 bases, and 5 bases had no gene match. In DNA form, the CDR3 reads TGCGCCAGCAGCTGGACAGGGGCTGAAAATCAGCCCCAGCATTTT. Protein: CASSWTGAENQPQHF.

The CDR3 bases are TGTGCCAGCAGCGTACTAGCGGGGGGAGATACGCAGTATTTT. As protein: CASSVLAGGDTQYF. The chain couples TRBV9 to TRBJ2-3; 11 positions match TRBD2. V shed 1 base and J 5 bases; nucleotides not matched to a gene: 0. In germline, CDR1 is SGDLS, CDR2 YYNGEE. The CDR3 covers 14 residues.

This clone has a single count. The chain recombines TRBV7-9 with TRBJ1-4; D gene uncertain. The CDR3 runs 17 residues. CDR1 is SEHNR and CDR2 is FQNEAQ in the germline V gene (reference sequence). V was trimmed by 3 bases and J by 0 bases, leaving 14 bases between them. CDR3 residues: CASSFREPRATNEKLFF. The CDR3 DNA sequence: TGTGCCAGCAGCTTCCGGGAACCCCGTGCAACTAATGAAAAACTGTTTTTT.

This clone was observed once. This rearrangement joins TRBV4-1 to TRBJ1-3; no definite D call. Per germline, CDR1 MGHRA and CDR2 YSYEKL. Trimming stripped 0 bases from V and 4 bases from J, with 1 base between. The CDR3 is made up of 12 amino acids. Written as DNA, the CDR3 is TGCGCCAGCAGCCAAGAGGGAAACACCATATATTTT. Protein sequence: CASSQEGNTIYF.

The chain combines TRBV2 with TRBJ1-4; D call uncertain. CDR1 and CDR2 from the germline V gene are SNHLY and FYNNEI. V was cut by 5 bases and J by 4 bases, with 14 bases left in between. The CDR3 contains 15 residues. CDR3: CASSQGQPGNEKLFF. The CDR3 DNA is TGTGCCAGCAGTCAAGGGCAACCGGGTAATGAAAAACTGTTTTTT.

The chain links TRBV2 to TRBJ2-7; D is uncertain. This CDR3 contains 14 residues. Germline CDR1 and CDR2: SNHLY and FYNNEI. Trimming pared 1 base from V and 9 bases from J, leaving 16 bases between. The CDR3 region is CASSEVGSRRGQYF. DNA of the CDR3: TGTGCCAGCAGTGAAGTGGGTTCGAGACGCGGGCAGTACTTC.

The chain carries TRBV6-1 and TRBJ2-2; possibly TRBD2 for D (5 bases). This CDR3 region has 14 residues. Germline V CDR1 and CDR2: MNHNS, SASEGT. The CDR3: CASARGRNTGELFF. The DNA of the CDR3 is TGTGCTTCGGCCCGGGGAAGGAACACCGGGGAGCTGTTTTTT.

The chain recombines TRBV5-4 with TRBJ1-2; TRBD1 might be the D (5 bases). Germline CDR1 SGHNT, CDR2 YYREEE (reference sequence). V lost 4 bases and J lost 2, with 21 bases in between. CDR3 length: 17 amino acids. This CDR3 reads CASSPQGRAASNYGYTF. CDR3 bases: TGTGCCAGCAGCCCCCAGGGAAGGGCAGCTTCAAACTATGGCTACACCTTC.

This sequence joins TRBV6-4 and TRBJ2-3; D may be TRBD2 (6 bases). V dropped 6 bases and J dropped 4 bases, with 17 bases sitting between them. CDR3 size: 15 residues. Germline loops: CDR1 MRHNA, CDR2 SNTAGT. Here the CDR3 reads CASSEGASEADTQYF. CDR3 DNA: TGTGCCAGCAGCGAAGGGGCTAGCGAGGCAGATACGCAGTATTTT.